This TCR beta chain was captured by sequencing in a study of a mutant IDH1 vaccine in newly diagnosed glioma. Looking at the study overall: Treated patients had a mean age of 40.4 years and a roughly 62% male, around 38% female split. Before enrollment, patients got radiotherapy alone, temozolomide alone, or mostly the combination. Study-level results: Changes to the top peripheral T cell clonotypes appeared unrelated to pseudoprogression. Patients showed vaccine-induced immune responses at a rate of 80% to 95%.

Using immunoSEQ multiplex PCR, the repertoire was profiled, and TCRdb retains in-frame clones only, with some absent. The data show roughly 50,000 clones, with roughly 80% seen just once and about a fifth held by the top ten. The V gene end was trimmed by 2 bases and the J gene end by 4 bases; junction bases not matched to a gene: 5. Germline V gives CDR1 MNHEY, CDR2 SVGAGI. This CDR3 spans 16 amino acids. For this clone: Antigen specificity is unknown.

Sample time point: baseline, week 1 (first vaccination visit). Treatment of the sample: pre-vaccination baseline after standard-of-care therapy. The sequence was collected from a man between 18 and 35 years old with glioma. The chain links TRBV6-5 to TRBJ2-3; 11 bases are shared with TRBD1. This sample comprised PBMCs, obtained from a glioma patient treated with radiotherapy, temozolomide or both. CDR3 protein: CASSYRTGGWADTQYF. Written as DNA, the CDR3 is TGTGCCAGCAGTTACCGGACAGGGGGCTGGGCAGATACGCAGTATTTT.